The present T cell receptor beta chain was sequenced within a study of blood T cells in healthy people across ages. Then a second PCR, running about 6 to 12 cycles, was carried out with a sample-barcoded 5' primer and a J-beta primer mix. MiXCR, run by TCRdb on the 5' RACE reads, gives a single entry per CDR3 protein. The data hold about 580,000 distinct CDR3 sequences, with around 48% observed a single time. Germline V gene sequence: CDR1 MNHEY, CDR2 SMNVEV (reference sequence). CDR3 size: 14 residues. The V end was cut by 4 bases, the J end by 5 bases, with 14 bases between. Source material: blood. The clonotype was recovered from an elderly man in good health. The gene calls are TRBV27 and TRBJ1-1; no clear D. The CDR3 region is CASSSPGQWTEAFF. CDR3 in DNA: TGTGCCAGCAGTTCCCCGGGTCAGTGGACTGAAGCTTTCTTT.